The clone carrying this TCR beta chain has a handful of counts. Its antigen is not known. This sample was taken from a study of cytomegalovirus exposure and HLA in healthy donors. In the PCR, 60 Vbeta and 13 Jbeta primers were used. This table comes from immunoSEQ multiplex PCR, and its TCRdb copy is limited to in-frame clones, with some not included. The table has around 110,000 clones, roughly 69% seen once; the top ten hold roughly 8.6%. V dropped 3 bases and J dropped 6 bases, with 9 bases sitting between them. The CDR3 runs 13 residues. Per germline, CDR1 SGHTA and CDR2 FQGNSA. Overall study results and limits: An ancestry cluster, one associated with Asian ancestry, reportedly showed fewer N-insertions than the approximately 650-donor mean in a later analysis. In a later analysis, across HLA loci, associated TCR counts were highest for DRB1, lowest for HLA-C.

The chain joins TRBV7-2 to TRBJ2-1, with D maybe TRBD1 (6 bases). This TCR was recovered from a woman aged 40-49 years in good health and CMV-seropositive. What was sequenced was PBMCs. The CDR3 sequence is CASSFEQGNEQFF. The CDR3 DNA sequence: TGTGCCAGCAGCTTTGAACAGGGCAATGAGCAGTTCTTC.